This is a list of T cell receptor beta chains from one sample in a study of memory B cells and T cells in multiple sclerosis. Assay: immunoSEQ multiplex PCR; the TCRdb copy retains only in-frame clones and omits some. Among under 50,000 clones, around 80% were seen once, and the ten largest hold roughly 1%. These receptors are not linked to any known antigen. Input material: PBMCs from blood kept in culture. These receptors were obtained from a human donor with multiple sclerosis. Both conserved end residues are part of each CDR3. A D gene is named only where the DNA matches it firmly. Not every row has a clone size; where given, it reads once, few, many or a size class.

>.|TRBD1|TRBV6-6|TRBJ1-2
TGTGCCAGCAGTCGCCCGACAGGGCGGGGTGGCTACACCTTC
CASSRPTGRGGYTF
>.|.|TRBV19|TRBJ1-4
TGTGCCAGTGGAGGACAGCCTGCAACTAATGAAAAACTGTTTTTT
CASGGQPATNEKLFF
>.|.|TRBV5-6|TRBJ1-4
TGTGCCAGCAGCTTAAGGTGGTTGGGTCCAGGGTCGAATGAAAAACTGTTTTTT
CASSLRWLGPGSNEKLFF
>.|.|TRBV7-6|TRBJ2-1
TGTGCCAGCAGCTTAGACTCATACAATGAGCAGTTCTTC
CASSLDSYNEQFF
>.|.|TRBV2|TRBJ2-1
TGTGCCAGCAGTGAACTAGCGCGCTCCTACAATGAGCAGTTCTTC
CASSELARSYNEQFF
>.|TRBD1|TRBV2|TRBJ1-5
TGTGCCAGCAGACGGACAGGGGACCCATATAGCAATCAGCCCCAGCATTTT
CASRRTGDPYSNQPQHF
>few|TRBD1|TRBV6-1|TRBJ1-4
TGTGCCAGCAGTGAGGGACAGGGGAGAGAAAAACTGTTTTTT
CASSEGQGREKLFF
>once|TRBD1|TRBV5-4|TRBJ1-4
TGTGCCAGCAGCCTGACCGGGACAGATGAAAAACTGTTTTTT
CASSLTGTDEKLFF
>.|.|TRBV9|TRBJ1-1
TGTGCCAGCAGCGTAGTGGAGGACTCCACTGAAGCTTTCTTT
CASSVVEDSTEAFF
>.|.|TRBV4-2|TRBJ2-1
TGTGCCAGCAGCCGAAGGGGAGGGGGGGGAAATGAGCAGTTCTTC
CASSRRGGGGNEQFF
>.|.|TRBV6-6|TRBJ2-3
TGTGCCATCGCACCTCGAGGGTACACAGATACGCAGTATTTT
CAIAPRGYTDTQYF
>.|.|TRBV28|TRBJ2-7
TGTGCCATCTTTAAATCAGGGACCGAGCAGTACTTC
CAIFKSGTEQYF
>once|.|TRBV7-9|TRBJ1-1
TGTGCCAGCAGTCCACAGGGATTTGAAGCTTTCTTT
CASSPQGFEAFF
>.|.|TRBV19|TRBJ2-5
TGTGCCAGTAGTTCCACAGGCGTTGGAGTCCAGTACTTC
CASSSTGVGVQYF